Reported below is one T cell receptor (beta chain). V was clipped by 5 bases and J by 4 bases; unmatched bases: 10. CDR1 is LNHDA and CDR2 is SQIVND in the germline V gene (reference sequence). The CDR3 has 15 amino acids. The sample comes from a study of blood T cell repertoires in COVID-19. Overall study: Samples representing acute and convalescent COVID-19 were sourced from the United States, Italy and Spain.

Assay used: immunoSEQ multiplex PCR; TCRdb lists only in-frame clones, some missing. Of approximately 180,000 clones in the sample, around 85% were seen once. The clonotype comes from a man in his forties or fifties who had recovered from COVID-19. Sequencing was done on a sample of PBMCs or T cells enriched from blood (not recorded which). V usage is TRBV19 and J usage is TRBJ2-5; 7 positions agree with TRBD1. The CDR3 region is CASSVPGGSRETQYF. The CDR3 DNA is TGTGCCAGTAGTGTACCAGGGGGTTCACGAGAGACCCAGTACTTC.